The clone carrying this T cell receptor beta chain was detected only a few times. Its matching antigen is unknown. These data come from a study of T cells in Graves' hyperthyroidism and ophthalmopathy. Broader study findings: The blood repertoire included most of the expanded thyroid clonotypes above 0.001. With a median lead of around 6.7 months before onset, the model predicted ophthalmopathy.

Germline CDR1 is SGHTA and CDR2 is FQGTGA. The CDR3 length is 14 residues. Trimming removed 0 bases from V and 11 bases from J, with 14 bases in between. Aged 18 to 65, the patients had hyperthyroidism that was newly diagnosed and had lasted under 2 months. TCR beta CDR3 sequences were amplified from RNA transcripts. HTBI primers were the set used in a first-round RT-PCR of the TCR CDR3. TCRdb re-analysed the multiplex PCR reads in MiXCR, keeping a single row per CDR3 protein. This sample has hundreds of thousands of distinct CDR3 sequences, with over 35% found just once. Sequences were obtained from blood. The source of this sequence is a man between 18 and 29 years old with Graves' hyperthyroidism. This chain uses TRBV7-3 with TRBJ1-5; possible D gene TRBD1, 5 bases. The CDR3 protein is CASSLTAGYNTQHF. DNA for the CDR3: TGTGCCAGCAGCTTAACGGCAGGGTATAATACCCAGCATTTT.